Presented here are 30 T cell receptor beta chains from one specimen sequenced in a study of blood T cell repertoires in COVID-19. The method was immunoSEQ multiplex PCR; TCRdb's version includes in-frame clones alone and lacks a portion of them. The repertoire consists of under 300,000 clones, with 70% to 85% occurring once and the leading ten covering under 5.5%. What was sequenced was peripheral blood. All receptors come from a woman at least 80 years old with active or convalescent COVID-19.

The chain joins TRBV5-1 to TRBJ2-1, with TRBD2 matching 14 bases. Germline V lookup: CDR1 SGHRS, CDR2 YFSETQ. The CDR3 totals 19 residues. With V trimmed by 5 bases and J by 0 bases, 10 bases remained unmatched. The CDR3 reads CASRKSGLAGASSYNEQFF. The CDR3 DNA follows: TGCGCCAGCAGGAAGTCGGGACTAGCGGGGGCGAGCTCCTACAATGAGCAGTTCTTC.

The chain has TRBV11-2 and TRBJ2-4; 9 nucleotides align to TRBD1. The germline gives CDR1 SGHAT, CDR2 FQNNGV. With V trimmed by 0 bases and J by 8 bases, 8 bases remained unmatched. The length of the CDR3 is 16 residues. CDR3 DNA sequence: TGTGCCAGCAGCTTAGAAGGGGGACAGGGTTGGGACATTCAGTACTTC. Protein: CASSLEGGQGWDIQYF.

The V call is TRBV6-6, the J call TRBJ1-4; no reliable D call. V lost 8 bases, J lost 8 bases, and 12 bases lay in between. The CDR3 has 12 residues. Germline V gives CDR1 MNHNY, CDR2 SVGAGI (reference sequence). CDR3 sequence reads: CASLGGGEKLFF. The CDR3 DNA sequence: TGTGCCAGCCTCGGAGGTGGGGAAAAACTGTTTTTT.

With regard to this clone: At one end the junction does not follow the germline gene, possibly because of a read error. The chain couples TRBV7-7 to TRBJ2-1; 11 nucleotides match TRBD2. Germline CDR1 reads SSHAT; CDR2 reads FNYEAQ (reference sequence). The CDR3 has 15 amino acids. CDR3 sequence reads: CASSPTSGTYNEQFF. CDR3 nucleotides: TGTGCTAGCAGCCCGACTAGCGGGACCTACAATGAGCAGTTCTTC.

The chain joins TRBV5-6 to TRBJ1-4; D ambiguous. The germline V gene encodes CDR1 SGHDT and CDR2 YYEEEE. Trimming pared 0 bases from V and 0 bases from J, leaving 6 bases between. The CDR3 is 15 amino acids. The CDR3 spells CASSLVDATNEKLFF. The CDR3 region has the DNA TGTGCCAGCAGCTTGGTAGATGCAACTAATGAAAAACTGTTTTTT.

The chain has TRBV28 and TRBJ2-7; D gene unclear. Germline CDR1 reads MDHEN; CDR2 reads SYDVKM. The CDR3 is made up of 14 amino acids. Trimming removed 3 bases at V and 0 bases at J, with 9 bases between. CDR3 coding DNA: TGTGCCAGCAGTTTCCCGCGGTCCTCCTACGAGCAGTACTTC. Its translation: CASSFPRSSYEQYF. Drawing the rest from reference TRBV28 and TRBJ2-7, the complete variable domain is DVKVTQSSRYLVKRTGEKVFLECVQDMDHENMFWYRQDPGLGLRLIYFSYDVKMKEKGDIPEGYSVSREKKERFSLILESASTNQTSMYLCASSFPRSSYEQYFGPGTRLTVT.

This clone was seen a few times. V gene TRBV5-6 combines with J gene TRBJ2-1; 8 bases are shared with TRBD2. Trimming cost V 0 bases and J 4 bases; bases outside gene matches: 3. CDR3 length: 15 residues. Germline V gives CDR1 SGHDT, CDR2 YYEEEE. The CDR3 DNA sequence: TGTGCCAGCAGCTTGGAGGCGGGGGGTTACAATGAGCAGTTCTTC. Amino acids: CASSLEAGGYNEQFF. The full variable domain, in which reference TRBV5-6 and TRBJ2-1 provide the parts outside the CDR3, is DAGVTQSPTHLIKTRGQQVTLRCSPKSGHDTVSWYQQALGQGPQFIFQYYEEEERQRGNFPDRFSGHQFPNYSSELNVNALLLGDSALYLCASSLEAGGYNEQFFGPGTRLTVL.

This chain links TRBV3-1 (or the pseudogene TRBV3-2) with TRBJ2-5, with D unresolved. V was cut by 0 bases and J by 1 base, with 9 bases left in between. This CDR3 is built from 15 residues. CDR1 and CDR2 (germline): LGHDT, YNNKEL (reference sequence). CDR3 in DNA: TGTGCCAGCAGCCAAGATTGGGCTGGCCAAGAGACCCAGTACTTC. Amino acid sequence: CASSQDWAGQETQYF.

This chain uses TRBV7-8 with TRBJ2-5; D uncertain. The CDR3 consists of 14 residues. Germline V gene sequence: CDR1 SGHVS, CDR2 FQNEAQ. V dropped 0 bases and J dropped 3 bases, with 8 bases sitting between them. The CDR3 nucleotides are TGTGCCAGCAGCTTAGCGGGCAGAAAAGAGACCCAGTACTTC. It translates to CASSLAGRKETQYF. The whole variable domain, remainder taken from reference TRBV7-8 and TRBJ2-5, is GAGVSQSPRYKVAKRGQDVALRCDPISGHVSLFWYQQALGQGPEFLTYFQNEAQLDKSGLPSDRFFAERPEGSVSTLKIQRTQQEDSAVYLCASSLAGRKETQYFGPGTRLLVL.

The chain employs TRBV18 and TRBJ2-2, with TRBD1 matching 9 bases. The V gene's germline CDR1 is KGHSH and CDR2 LQKENI. This CDR3 region has 19 residues. Unmatched junction bases numbered 13, after V lost 3 bases and J lost 2 bases. This CDR3 is CASSPGQGQTLFNTGELFF. DNA for the CDR3: TGTGCCAGCTCACCTGGACAGGGGCAGACACTCTTTAACACCGGGGAGCTGTTTTTT.

V usage is TRBV28 and J usage is TRBJ1-1; 7 nucleotides match TRBD1. The trim removed 4 bases at V and 5 bases at J, leaving 4 bases unmatched. The CDR3 extends over 13 amino acids. Germline CDR1 and CDR2: MDHEN and SYDVKM. For the CDR3, the DNA is TGTGCCAGCAGTTCACAGGGGAGGACTGAAGCTTTCTTT. Its translation is CASSSQGRTEAFF.

CDR3 in amino acids: CASSQDRGRTGELFF. The CDR3 nucleotides are TGTGCCAGCTCTCAAGACAGGGGGCGGACCGGGGAGCTGTTTTTT. The rearrangement joins TRBV18 to TRBJ2-2, with 10 positions matching TRBD1. Germline assignment: CDR1 KGHSH and CDR2 LQKENI. The CDR3 extends over 15 amino acids. V trimming: 6 bases; J trimming: 5 bases; junction bases outside the gene matches: 6.

The genes are TRBV19 and TRBJ2-7; TRBD2 aligns across 7 bases. Germline CDR1 and CDR2: LNHDA and SQIVND (reference sequence). The V segment lost 2 bases and the J segment 3 bases; nucleotides outside the gene matches: 13. This CDR3 is built from 17 residues. DNA of the CDR3: TGTGCCAGTAGTATAACCAGAGCGGGGACCCCTCTCTACGAGCAGTACTTC. Its translation: CASSITRAGTPLYEQYF.

The V call is TRBV5-4, the J call TRBJ1-6; weak D call: TRBD1 (6 bases). Germline V gene lookup returns CDR1 SGHNT and CDR2 YYREEE (reference sequence). V was shortened by 2 bases and J by 0 bases, with 9 bases between the two germline ends. The CDR3 runs to 16 residues. The CDR3 DNA sequence: TGTGCCAGCAGCTTAGGGGGAAGCTCCTATAATTCACCCCTCCACTTT. It specifies CASSLGGSSYNSPLHF. Full variable domain (remainder filled in from reference TRBV5-4 and TRBJ1-6): ETGVTQSPTHLIKTRGQQVTLRCSSQSGHNTVSWYQQALGQGPQFIFQYYREEENGRGNFPPRFSGLQFPNYSSELNVNALELDDSALYLCASSLGGSSYNSPLHFGNGTRLTVT.

The V gene is TRBV19, the J gene TRBJ2-1; 10 bases align to TRBD2. J gave up 1 base and V 5 bases, and 5 bases lay outside the gene matches. The germline gives CDR1 LNHDA, CDR2 SQIVND (reference sequence). CDR3 length equals 16 residues. CDR3 nucleotide sequence: TGTGCCAGTAGTTTGTCACTAGCGGGGTCCTACAATGAGCAGTTCTTC. It translates to CASSLSLAGSYNEQFF. Using reference TRBV19 and TRBJ2-1 for the parts outside the CDR3, the full variable domain is DGGITQSPKYLFRKEGQNVTLSCEQNLNHDAMYWYRQDPGQGLRLIYYSQIVNDFQKGDIAEGYSVSREKKESFPLTVTSAQKNPTAFYLCASSLSLAGSYNEQFFGPGTRLTVL.

The sample holds a few counts of this clone. The chain uses TRBV4-2 and TRBJ2-2; D might be TRBD2 (5 bases). The germline V and J ends were trimmed by 2 bases and 5 bases, with 15 bases remaining between them. This CDR3 region has 16 residues. Germline V CDR1 and CDR2: LGHNA, YNFKEQ. The DNA of the CDR3 is TGTGCCAGCAGCCAACATCCTAGCTCTAGGACCGGGGAGCTGTTTTTT. Translated, it gives CASSQHPSSRTGELFF.

V and J are TRBV12-2 and TRBJ2-1; the listed D gene, TRBD1, was not tested against the DNA. TRBV12-2 is an annotated pseudogene. The CDR3 loop spans 13 amino acids. The CDR3 coding sequence is TGTGCAAGTCGCTTAAAAATGGCCAATGAGCAGTTCTTC. Amino acids: CASRLKMANEQFF.

This clone was observed a single time. V usage is TRBV2 and J usage is TRBJ2-7; a possible D gene is TRBD1 (5 bases). CDR1 and CDR2 from the germline V gene are SNHLY and FYNNEI. The CDR3 totals 11 residues. Trimming took off 8 bases at V and 7 bases at J, with 12 bases between the two ends. CDR3 in amino acids: CASERGGEQYF. CDR3 bases: TGTGCCAGCGAAAGGGGTGGTGAGCAGTACTTC.

The chain uses TRBV3-1 (or the pseudogene TRBV3-2) and TRBJ2-1; TRBD2 might be the D (5 bases). The V end lost 2 bases, the J end lost 7 bases, and 21 bases lay between the germline ends. The CDR3 runs to 17 residues. The germline CDR1 and CDR2 sequences are LGHDT and YNNKEL (reference sequence). DNA of the CDR3: TGTGCCAGCAGCCAAAGAGGAACTAGGCTACTCATAAATGAGCAGTTCTTC. The encoded protein is CASSQRGTRLLINEQFF.

The gene calls are TRBV6-5 and TRBJ1-2; no clear D. From germline, CDR1 is MNHEY and CDR2 SVGAGI. The ends were cut back, 0 bases at V and 3 bases at J, with 11 bases in the middle. This CDR3 has 15 amino acids. The CDR3: CASSYSRGGYYGYTF. In DNA, the CDR3 is TGTGCCAGCAGTTACTCCCGGGGAGGATACTATGGCTACACCTTC.

The chain joins TRBV5-1 to TRBJ2-7, with 7 nucleotides matching TRBD1. J gave up 3 bases and V 3 bases, and 6 bases lay outside the gene matches. This CDR3 is 14 amino acids long. Germline CDR1 SGHRS, CDR2 YFSETQ. CDR3 sequence (DNA): TGCGCCAGCAGCTCGACAGGGTTGAACTACGAGCAGTACTTC. It specifies CASSSTGLNYEQYF.

J is TRBJ1-4 and V is TRBV21-1; the table names TRBD1, a call not compared with the DNA. TRBV21-1 is a listed pseudogene. The CDR3 totals 14 residues. The CDR3 protein is CASSGTGFNEKLFF. As DNA, the CDR3 is TGTGCCAGCAGCGGGACAGGGTTTAATGAAAAACTGTTTTTT.

The rearrangement uses TRBV9 and TRBJ2-7, with 10 positions matching TRBD1. Trimming at V came to 0 bases and at J to 4 bases, leaving 7 bases not matched to a gene. Germline V gives CDR1 SGDLS, CDR2 YYNGEE. The CDR3 is 16 amino acids. The CDR3 loop is CASSVGRDRGRYEQYF. For the CDR3, the DNA is TGTGCCAGCAGCGTAGGGAGGGACAGGGGAAGGTACGAGCAGTACTTC. Full variable domain (outside the CDR3, taken from reference TRBV9 and TRBJ2-7): DSGVTQTPKHLITATGQRVTLRCSPRSGDLSVYWYQQSLDQGLQFLIQYYNGEERAKGNILERFSAQQFPDLHSELNLSSLELGDSALYFCASSVGRDRGRYEQYFGPGTRLTVT.

The chain carries TRBV2 and TRBJ1-4; 8 bases are a match to TRBD1. Unmatched junction bases numbered 3, after V lost 5 bases and J lost 7 bases. CDR1 SNHLY and CDR2 FYNNEI come from the germline V gene. This CDR3 comprises 13 residues. For the CDR3, the DNA is TGTGCCAGCAGTCAGACAGGGGCTGAAAAACTGTTTTTT. This translates into CASSQTGAEKLFF.

This clone has only one observation. The V call is TRBV9, the J call TRBJ2-7; D remains unclear. The CDR3 has 15 amino acids. The V gene's germline CDR1 is SGDLS and CDR2 YYNGEE. Trimming shortened V by 0 bases and J by 3 bases, and 13 bases separated the two germline ends. CDR3 loop: CASSVGPDSFYEQYF. DNA of the CDR3: TGTGCCAGCAGCGTAGGTCCGGATAGCTTCTACGAGCAGTACTTC. Drawing the rest from reference TRBV9 and TRBJ2-7, the complete variable domain is DSGVTQTPKHLITATGQRVTLRCSPRSGDLSVYWYQQSLDQGLQFLIQYYNGEERAKGNILERFSAQQFPDLHSELNLSSLELGDSALYFCASSVGPDSFYEQYFGPGTRLTVT.

This clone came up once. The same CDR3 also results from other DNA sequences found in this sample. This sequence joins TRBV28 and TRBJ1-1; D perhaps matches TRBD1 (5 bases). V shed 5 bases and J shed 4 bases, with 11 bases lying between them. CDR1 and CDR2 from the germline V gene are MDHEN and SYDVKM. The CDR3 length is 13 residues. CDR3 DNA: TGTGCCAGCAGTCTTGGCGGGGGCACTGAAGCTTTCTTT. This gives the protein CASSLGGGTEAFF.

The chain recombines TRBV6-6 with TRBJ1-2; TRBD1 might be the D (5 bases). The CDR3 contains 16 residues. Germline CDR1 MNHNY, CDR2 SVGAGI (reference sequence). V was shortened by 4 bases and J by 1 base, with 16 bases between the two germline ends. CDR3: CASSLFDRYYNYGYTF. The DNA for the CDR3 is TGTGCCAGCAGTTTATTCGACAGATACTATAACTATGGCTACACCTTC.

The rearrangement links TRBV6-5 to TRBJ1-6; no clear D. Germline V CDR1 and CDR2: MNHEY, SVGAGI. This CDR3 contains 13 residues. V was shortened by 5 bases and J by 9 bases, with 11 bases between the two germline ends. The CDR3 region is CASSTDPISPLHF. The CDR3 DNA sequence: TGTGCCAGCAGTACAGATCCGATTTCACCCCTCCACTTT.

The CDR3, as DNA: TGTGCCAGCACCCCGGGACAACGGAGTTCACCCCTCCACTTT. Protein product: CASTPGQRSSPLHF. J is TRBJ1-6 and V is TRBV2; possibly TRBD1 for D (6 bases). The V gene lost 7 bases and the J gene lost 9 bases, with 16 bases spanning the gap. This CDR3 region has 14 residues. Germline V gene data show CDR1 as SNHLY and CDR2 as FYNNEI.

This clone showed up just once. The chain joins TRBV28 to TRBJ2-1, with a tentative D call TRBD2 (5 bases). The CDR3 runs to 16 residues. Germline V gene data show CDR1 as MDHEN and CDR2 as SYDVKM. V shed 2 bases and J shed 1 base, with 12 bases lying between them. The CDR3 is CASSLAGFSSYNEQFF. CDR3 DNA sequence: TGTGCCAGCAGTTTAGCGGGCTTTAGTTCCTACAATGAGCAGTTCTTC.